This T cell receptor (beta chain) was obtained from a study of T cells after somatic rescue of genetic block. V gave up 4 bases and J gave up 3 bases; unmatched junction bases: 8. CDR3 length: 15 amino acids. Germline CDR1 reads SGHRS; CDR2 reads YFSETQ. The assay was immunoSEQ multiplex PCR, and TCRdb's table has in-frame clones only and misses some. The repertoire holds 60,000 to 90,000 clones, with approximately 91% as singletons. V gene TRBV5-1 combines with J gene TRBJ2-7, with 9 bases that match TRBD1. The sequencing sample was made of peripheral blood mononuclear cells (PBMCs). The source is a man aged 25 to 40. CDR3 sequence reads: CASSERTGVVYEQYF. Here the CDR3 DNA reads TGCGCCAGCAGCGAACGGACAGGGGTGGTCTACGAGCAGTACTTC.